Listed here are 3 T cell receptor beta chains from one sample, sequenced in a study of beta chain features in type 1 diabetes. Whole-study findings and limits: There was a moderate but significant shortening of TCRB CDR3s in all four CD4+ subsets of Type 1 diabetes patients.

These receptors' antigens are unknown. The study reverse transcribed the entire isolated RNA, so it sequenced expressed TCRB transcripts. Here immunoSEQ multiplex PCR was the method, and the copy in TCRdb shows in-frame clones only, minus some. The sample has roughly 250,000 clones; over 20% are singletons. Sequenced input: naive CD4+ T cells from blood. These receptors came from a woman aged 40 to 50 with type 1 diabetes.

The rearrangement uses TRBV7-9 and TRBJ2-1; 10 bases map to TRBD1. Germline CDR1 and CDR2: SEHNR and FQNEAQ (reference sequence). Trimming cost V 3 bases and J 6 bases; bases outside gene matches: 5. CDR3 length: 15 residues. The CDR3, as DNA: TGTGCCAGCAGCTTTTCGAGGACAGGGGGCAATGAGCAGTTCTTC. Protein sequence: CASSFSRTGGNEQFF. Combining the CDR3 with reference TRBV7-9 and TRBJ2-1 gives the whole variable domain DTGVSQNPRHKITKRGQNVTFRCDPISEHNRLYWYRQTLGQGPEFLTYFQNEAQLEKSRLLSDRFSAERPKGSFSTLEIQRTEQGDSAMYLCASSFSRTGGNEQFFGPGTRLTVL.

A few counts support this clone. The V and J genes are TRBV11-1 and TRBJ2-2; D uncertain. The germline V gene has CDR1 SGHAT and CDR2 FQDESV (reference sequence). This CDR3 has 12 residues. The V and J ends lost 5 bases and 8 bases respectively, with 9 bases between them. CDR3 in amino acids: CASSSSWGELFF. CDR3 DNA: TGTGCCAGCAGCAGCTCGTGGGGGGAGCTGTTTTTT.

V and J are TRBV9 and TRBJ2-7; 10 bases agree with TRBD1. The germline gives CDR1 SGDLS, CDR2 YYNGEE. The V gene end was trimmed by 4 bases and the J gene end by 6 bases; junction bases not matched to a gene: 4. The CDR3 is 13 amino acids. In DNA, the CDR3 is TGTGCCAGCAGCCCGGACAGGGGGACCGAGCAGTACTTC. Encoded protein: CASSPDRGTEQYF.